This TCR beta chain was obtained from a study of identical twins (dated by TCRdb to 2016 to 2018). Broadly, across the study: TCR alpha and beta repertoires from monozygotic twins, unrelated adults of various ages and cord blood were deep-sequenced to test whether fetal clonotypes persist. To rule out contamination, replicate twin experiments were performed at different times with different library preparation protocols.

Library method: 5' RACE. The run used an Illumina HiSeq 2000. A universal primer binding site was introduced by template switching, and a unique molecular identifier was present in the final cDNA, enabling accurate counting of TCR cDNA molecules. Specific primers in the conserved constant-segment region were used to synthesize first-strand cDNA for TCR alpha and beta chains. To control for contamination, every cDNA library carried two barcodes: a SMART-Mk sample barcode plus Illumina barcodes. TruSeq adapter sequences, together with Illumina sample barcodes, were added in two successive PCR steps. Sequencing of the TCR alpha and beta cDNA libraries was done on the Illumina HiSeq platform using custom primers. The original pipeline was this. MiGEC was used to process raw reads and extract unique molecular identifiers, and MiXCR was used to find CDR3 positions. For each individual, recombination models were inferred using an EM algorithm with the repgenHMM and IGoR tools. Shared clonotypes were analyzed with the tcR package in R, and sharing was normalized by the product of cloneset sizes. To study raw recombination without the effects of thymic and clonal selection, out-of-frame nonproductive sequences were analyzed. In TCRdb, the public reads were trimmed at Q25 with fastp and aligned with MiXCR, with productive beta chains retained. Rows with one shared CDR3 protein collapse into an entry with the most common genes and DNA. These V and J calls rely on TCRdb rather than the paper's analysis. This sample lists approximately 1.8 million distinct CDR3 sequences; around 33% were detected once. The ten largest clones take up under 0.35% of the sample.

Every donor in the study was a healthy Caucasian. For this chain, trimming is 6 bases at the V end and 2 bases at the J end, and the number of junction bases without a gene match is 9. Including the terminal cysteine and phenylalanine, the CDR3 comprises 15 residues. The kept DNA is CDR3 alone, 45 bases in frame from the first base. Results and caveats for the whole study, not just this receptor: The excess sharing between twins in beta out-of-frame sequences was weaker because fewer shared sequences reduced the signal-to-noise ratio. Compared with coincidental sharing between unrelated individuals, an excess of low generation-probability sequences was observed among out-of-frame TCR alpha sequences shared between twins. Fewer insertions were carried by abundant cord blood beta clonotypes; a weaker similar trend was observed in young adult naive repertoires, while no such trend was observed in memory repertoires. In monozygotic twins, recombination models systematically underestimated out-of-frame TCR alpha sharing, but the models matched the sharing seen between unrelated individuals. Invariant T cells such as MAIT and iNKT could partly confound zero-insertion analyses, though diverse VJ usage argued against this for most clonotypes. Conclusions relied on cross-sectional statistical analysis, since the same donors could not be followed over many years.

This clonotype was found a few times. The antigen it recognizes is unknown. It has no much larger one-base neighbor in the sample; base qualities were not kept. The V and J segments used are TRBV12-3 or TRBV12-4 and TRBJ2-5; 7 central nucleotides agree with TRBD2. This receptor was identified in a newborn girl in good health. Sequenced material: cord blood. The CDR3 has the sequence CASSLGGLRQETQYF. Here is the DNA: TGTGCCAGCAGCCTCGGGGGGTTACGGCAAGAGACCCAGTACTTC.